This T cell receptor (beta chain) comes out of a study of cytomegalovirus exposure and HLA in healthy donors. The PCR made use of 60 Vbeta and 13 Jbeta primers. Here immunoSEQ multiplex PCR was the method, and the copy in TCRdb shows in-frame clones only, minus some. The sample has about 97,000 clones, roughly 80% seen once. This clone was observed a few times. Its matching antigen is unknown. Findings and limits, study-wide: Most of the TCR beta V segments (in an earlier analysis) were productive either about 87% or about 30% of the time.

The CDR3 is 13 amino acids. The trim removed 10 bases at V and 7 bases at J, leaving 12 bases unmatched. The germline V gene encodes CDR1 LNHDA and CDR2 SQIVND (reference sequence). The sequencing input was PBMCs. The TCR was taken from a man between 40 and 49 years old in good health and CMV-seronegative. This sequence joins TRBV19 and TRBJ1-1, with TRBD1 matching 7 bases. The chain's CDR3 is CATYFRDSGEAFF. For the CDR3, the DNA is TGTGCCACCTATTTCCGGGACAGCGGTGAAGCTTTCTTT.